The 10 T cell receptor beta chains in this list originate from one sample, sequenced in a study of cytomegalovirus exposure and HLA in healthy donors. PCR employed 60 Vbeta and 13 Jbeta primers. Data came from immunoSEQ multiplex PCR; TCRdb stores just in-frame clones and leaves some out. The sample gives around 150,000 clones, 84% of which show up once; 1.9% is in the top ten. Material for sequencing was PBMCs. Receptors were obtained from a man aged 18 to 29 in good health and CMV-seronegative.

The chain employs TRBV27 and TRBJ2-4, with D possibly being TRBD1 (7 bases). Trimming cost V 3 bases and J 7 bases, with 16 bases left between them. The length of the CDR3 is 15 residues. Germline V lookup: CDR1 MNHEY, CDR2 SMNVEV (reference sequence). The chain's CDR3 is CASSFLQGRGNIQYF. CDR3 DNA: TGTGCCAGCAGTTTCCTACAGGGGCGGGGTAACATTCAGTACTTC.

Only one count was recorded for this clone. J is TRBJ2-3 and V is TRBV5-1; 7 bases map to TRBD1. The CDR3 consists of 16 residues. V lost 0 bases and J lost 3; bases outside the gene matches: 7. Per germline, CDR1 SGHRS and CDR2 YFSETQ. In DNA form, the CDR3 reads TGCGCCAGCAGCTTGGAAGGGGGCGGAGGAACAGATACGCAGTATTTT. Translation: CASSLEGGGGTDTQYF.

This chain connects TRBV5-3 to TRBJ2-7, with a tentative D call TRBD2 (5 bases). TRBV5-3 is classed as an ORF, of uncertain function. The germline V and J ends were trimmed by 2 bases and 0 bases, with 6 bases remaining between them. CDR3 length equals 13 residues. In DNA, the CDR3 is TGTGCCAGAAGCTTCCGGGACTCCTACGAGCAGTACTTC. The encoded protein is CARSFRDSYEQYF.

This clone was counted a single time. The chain recombines TRBV5-6 with TRBJ1-3; D is possibly TRBD1 (6 bases). CDR1 SGHDT and CDR2 YYEEEE come from the germline V gene. V dropped 4 bases and J dropped 2 bases, with 16 bases sitting between them. This CDR3 contains 16 residues. Written as DNA, the CDR3 is TGTGCCAGCAGCCGTTCGTACAGGGTCCCTGGAAACACCATATATTTT. Protein: CASSRSYRVPGNTIYF.

V usage is TRBV25-1 and J usage is TRBJ2-5; 9 nucleotides align to TRBD1. The length of the CDR3 is 15 residues. Trimming at V came to 3 bases and at J to 0 bases, leaving 2 bases not matched to a gene. The germline gives CDR1 MGHDK, CDR2 SYGVNS. In nucleotides, the CDR3 is TGTGCCAGCAGTGATGGACAGGGGTACCAAGAGACCCAGTACTTC. This encodes CASSDGQGYQETQYF.

The chain is built from TRBV6-6 and TRBJ1-2, with 8 positions matching TRBD1. Trimming removed 7 bases from V and 5 bases from J; junction bases left unmatched: 6. There are 13 residues in the CDR3. Per the germline V gene, CDR1 is MNHNY and CDR2 is SVGAGI (reference sequence). This CDR3 reads CASTPTGEYGYTF. DNA for the CDR3: TGTGCCAGCACACCGACAGGGGAATATGGCTACACCTTC.

This chain links TRBV5-1 with TRBJ2-1; D is unclear. The V end was cut by 4 bases, the J end by 0 bases, with 8 bases between. The germline V gene encodes CDR1 SGHRS and CDR2 YFSETQ. This CDR3 is 14 amino acids long. CDR3 protein: CASSTASSYNEQFF. DNA of the CDR3: TGCGCCAGCAGCACCGCGAGCTCCTACAATGAGCAGTTCTTC.

The chain has TRBV10-3 and TRBJ1-1, with D maybe TRBD1 (5 bases). V shed 2 bases and J shed 4 bases, with 8 bases lying between them. The CDR3 is 13 residues long. Per germline, CDR1 ENHRY and CDR2 SYGVKD. CDR3 nucleotides: TGTGCCATCAGTGAGGCGGGGGGCACTGAAGCTTTCTTT. This translates into CAISEAGGTEAFF.

This chain connects TRBV4-3 to TRBJ1-2; 10 nucleotides match TRBD1. V gave up 3 bases and J gave up 4 bases; unmatched junction bases: 8. The CDR3 is made up of 16 amino acids. Per the germline V gene, CDR1 is LGHNA and CDR2 is YSLEER. The CDR3 loop reads CASSHSGTGEAYGYTF. Here the CDR3 DNA reads TGCGCCAGCAGCCATTCCGGGACAGGGGAGGCCTATGGCTACACCTTC.

The chain is built from TRBV14 and TRBJ2-3, with 11 bases identical to TRBD2. CDR3 length equals 16 residues. Germline V gene data show CDR1 as SGHDN and CDR2 as FVKESK. J was trimmed by 2 bases and V by 8 bases; bases with no gene match: 9. Written as DNA, the CDR3 is TGTGCCAGCTTTCCCCTACTAGCGGGAGCCACAGATACGCAGTATTTT. It translates to CASFPLLAGATDTQYF.